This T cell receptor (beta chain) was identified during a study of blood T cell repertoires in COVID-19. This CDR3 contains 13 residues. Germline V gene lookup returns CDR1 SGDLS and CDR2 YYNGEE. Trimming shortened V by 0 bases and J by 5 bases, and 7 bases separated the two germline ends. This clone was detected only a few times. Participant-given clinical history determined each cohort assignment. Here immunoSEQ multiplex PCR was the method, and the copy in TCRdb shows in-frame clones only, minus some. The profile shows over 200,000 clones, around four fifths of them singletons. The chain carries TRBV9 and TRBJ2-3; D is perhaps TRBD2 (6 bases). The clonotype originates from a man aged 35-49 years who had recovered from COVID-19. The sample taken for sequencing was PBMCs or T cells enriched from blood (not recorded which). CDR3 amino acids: CASSVGGEDTQYF. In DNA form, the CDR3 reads TGTGCCAGCAGCGTAGGGGGGGAAGATACGCAGTATTTT.